The 2 T cell receptor beta chains given below trace back to one sample, sequenced in a study of blood T cell repertoires in COVID-19. Assay used: immunoSEQ multiplex PCR; TCRdb lists only in-frame clones, some missing. The sample includes 350,000 to 400,000 clones, around 90% of them seen just once. Sequencing was performed on peripheral blood. Receptor source: a man aged 18-30 years with active or convalescent COVID-19.

This sequence joins TRBV4-1 and TRBJ1-6, with no clear D. V was shortened by 7 bases and J by 0 bases, with 13 bases between the two germline ends. The CDR3 covers 16 residues. Germline-derived CDR1 and CDR2 are MGHRA and YSYEKL. The CDR3, as DNA: TGCGCCAGCAACTCGGACGGGAGCTCCTATAATTCACCCCTCCACTTT. It specifies CASNSDGSSYNSPLHF.

V is TRBV29-1 and J is TRBJ2-3; 9 bases map to TRBD2. CDR3 length: 15 amino acids. V trimming: 6 bases; J trimming: 6 bases; junction bases outside the gene matches: 13. Germline V gene lookup returns CDR1 SQVTM and CDR2 ANQGSEA. This CDR3 is CSVGSGLATRDTQYF. The CDR3 region has the DNA TGCAGCGTCGGGTCGGGACTAGCTACCAGGGATACGCAGTATTTT.